This is a list of T cell receptor beta chains from one sample in a study of spatial heterogeneity in lung cancer. A single record per CDR3 protein comes from TCRdb applying MiXCR to the 5' RACE reads. This sample yields 20,000 to 25,000 distinct CDR3 sequences, of which under 6% are seen a single time; about 7.7% belongs to the top ten. The starting material was PBMCs, obtained at surgery. Receptor source: a male donor with early-stage non-small cell lung cancer. Both conserved end residues are part of each CDR3. D genes are given only for firm matches. Clone size is given for some rows only: seen once, a few or many times, or a class if the clone is expanded.

V	J	size	D	CDR3	DNA
TRBV11-2	TRBJ2-2	few	-	CASSSLGQTNTGELFF	TGTGCCAGCAGCTCCCTTGGACAGACGAACACCGGGGAGCTGTTTTTT
TRBV11-3	TRBJ2-3	many	-	CASSLGAGETDTQYF	TGTGCCAGCAGCTTAGGCGCAGGAGAAACAGATACGCAGTATTTT
TRBV7-3	TRBJ2-5	many	TRBD2	CASSLTSGETQYF	TGTGCCAGCAGCTTAACTAGCGGGGAGACCCAGTACTTC
TRBV5-1	TRBJ2-7	many	-	CASSTGGGRNEQYF	TGCGCCAGCAGCACCGGAGGGGGAAGGAACGAGCAGTACTTC
TRBV4-3	TRBJ2-7	many	TRBD1	CASSQDRSGTGGTYEQYF	TGCGCCAGCAGCCAGGATAGATCCGGGACAGGGGGTACCTACGAGCAGTACTTC
TRBV7-2	TRBJ1-2	-	-	CASSPGWGAEGYTF	TGTGCCAGCAGCCCCGGATGGGGGGCCGAAGGCTACACCTTC
TRBV29-1	TRBJ2-7	many	-	CSVLRRVSIGDEQYF	TGCAGCGTTTTACGAAGGGTGTCTATCGGGGACGAGCAGTACTTC
TRBV4-3	TRBJ2-1	many	TRBD2	CASSQGYKTSEHNEQFF	TGCGCCAGCAGCCAAGGGTATAAGACTAGCGAGCACAATGAGCAGTTCTTC
TRBV29-1	TRBJ1-1	many	-	CSVWGTEAFF	TGCAGCGTTTGGGGAACTGAAGCTTTCTTT
TRBV15	TRBJ1-5	many	TRBD1	CATSRGTGNQPQHF	TGTGCCACCAGCAGAGGGACAGGGAATCAGCCCCAGCATTTT
TRBV4-1	TRBJ2-7	many	-	CASSQDQDGAIYEQYF	TGCGCCAGCAGCCAAGATCAAGACGGGGCTATCTACGAGCAGTACTTC
TRBV5-1	TRBJ2-1	many	-	CASSLGGISYNEQFF	TGCGCCAGCAGCTTAGGGGGAATATCCTACAATGAGCAGTTCTTC
TRBV3-1	TRBJ1-4	-	-	CASSQVFGPAGKLFF	TGTGCCAGCAGCCAAGTTTTTGGCCCTGCGGGAAAACTGTTTTTT
TRBV11-2	TRBJ1-6	many	-	CASSYGTAYNSPLHF	TGTGCCAGCAGCTACGGCACGGCGTATAATTCACCCCTCCACTTT
TRBV18	TRBJ1-1	few	-	CASTLTGGNTEAFF	TGTGCCAGCACGCTTACCGGCGGGAACACTGAAGCTTTCTTT
TRBV19	TRBJ2-7	many	TRBD2	CASSIAGRHSYEQYF	TGTGCCAGTAGTATCGCCGGGAGGCACTCCTACGAGCAGTACTTC
TRBV20-1	TRBJ2-7	many	-	CSARDVDRDSEQYF	TGCAGTGCTAGAGATGTTGATCGGGATAGCGAGCAGTACTTC
TRBV20-1	TRBJ1-6	many	-	CSARRPGNSPLHF	TGCAGTGCTAGACGGCCCGGGAATTCACCCCTCCACTTT
TRBV11-2	TRBJ2-1	many	TRBD2	CASSLELTSVYNEQFF	TGTGCCAGCAGCTTAGAGCTGACTAGCGTCTACAATGAGCAGTTCTTC
TRBV11-2	TRBJ1-5	many	-	CASSQNNQPQHF	TGTGCCAGCAGCCAAAATAATCAGCCCCAGCATTTT
TRBV2	TRBJ1-6	few	-	CASSVEAANSPLHF	TGTGCCAGCAGTGTAGAGGCAGCCAATTCACCCCTCCACTTT
TRBV7-3	TRBJ1-5	-	-	CASGDTRKDTQHF	TGTGCCAGCGGCGATACGCGGAAAGATACGCAGCATTTT
TRBV7-2	TRBJ1-1	many	-	CASSLGGGNTEAFF	TGTGCCAGCAGTTTGGGTGGGGGGAACACTGAAGCTTTCTTT
TRBV4-2	TRBJ2-7	many	TRBD2	CASSPGLAGGLSSGEQYF	TGTGCCAGCAGCCCGGGGCTAGCGGGAGGGCTGAGCTCGGGCGAGCAGTACTTC
TRBV7-2	TRBJ1-2	many	TRBD1	CASSSTVGQAGYGYTF	TGTGCCAGCAGCTCGACGGTGGGACAGGCGGGCTATGGCTACACCTTC
TRBV10-3	TRBJ2-7	few	-	CAISGGGNNYEQYF	TGTGCCATCAGTGGTGGCGGGAACAATTACGAGCAGTACTTC
TRBV30	TRBJ1-2	many	-	CAWSQLPRPSGYTF	TGTGCCTGGAGCCAGTTACCCCGCCCTTCGGGCTACACCTTC
TRBV7-9	TRBJ2-7	many	-	CASRDTGRGEQYF	TGTGCCAGCAGGGACACAGGGCGCGGCGAGCAGTACTTC